This T cell receptor beta chain originates from a study of molecular identifiers for immune sequencing clone quantification (dated by TCRdb to the late 2010s). Broadly, across the study: In a replicate experiment, RNA from about 20,000 or 100,000 naive CD8 T cells was split into five aliquots, four of which were sequenced. The study was a methods study using CD8 T cells to benchmark molecular-identifier clustering-based TCR repertoire sequencing (MIDCIRS) and TCR RNA copy counting.

The germline V gene encodes CDR1 LNHDA and CDR2 SQIVND (reference sequence). Reading from cysteine to phenylalanine, the CDR3 counts 13 amino acids. Here the CDR3 DNA is all that survives: 39 bases in frame from base 1. V is clipped by 6 bases and J by 5 bases, and the sequence between their germline boundaries is 13 bases long. Libraries of naive CD8 T cells were built from about 20,000 to 1,000,000 sorted cells, with 10%, 30% or 50% of the purified RNA used. On a BD FACSAria II, naive CD8 T cells were FACS-sorted as CD8+CD4-CCR7+CD45RA+ and collected into RLT Plus buffer. To test detection sensitivity, Jurkat RNA equal to around 11 TCR copies was added to samples of about 18,000-1,100,000 naive CD8 T cells. CD8 T cells were enriched using RosetteSep CD8+ T Cell Enrichment Cocktail and Ficoll-Paque, and the enriched cells then underwent ACK red cell lysis. Notes on this clonotype: The antigen it recognizes is unknown. No clone much larger than this one lies a single base away; base qualities are absent.

Libraries were prepared through PCR. Sequenced using an Illumina HiSeq 4000. Bulk TCR libraries were generated as previously described, with the TCR primers listed in Table S5 used. Purification of total RNA was performed with the Qiagen AllPrep DNA/RNA kit. Reads from multiple sequencing runs of the same library were pooled before analysis. As for how the authors treated the data: Reads were retained only if the reads had an exact TCR constant sequence, and the retained reads were trimmed to 150 nt and grouped according to their 12-nt molecular barcodes. Reads inside each barcode group were sub-clustered using a 15% Levenshtein threshold, and a quality-weighted consensus sequence was constructed for each RNA molecule. Non-functional sequences were excluded, and lower-count sequences lying one edit away from another sequence were also excluded. Based on fitting two negative binomial distributions, any barcode sub-cluster with under 20% of the maximum read count was discarded. In-frame beta chains were kept once TCRdb had trimmed the public reads at Q25 with fastp and called clones with MiXCR. Records with the same CDR3 protein are collapsed into one entry carrying the most frequent genes and DNA. For this entry, the V and J calls and clone size follow TCRdb and not the study's own pipeline. The sample contains 490,000 or so distinct CDR3 sequences, about a fifth of them found a single time. Together, the top ten hold around 0.86% of the sample.

The paper's findings and limits, for the study overall: When barcode sub-clustering was omitted, TCR diversity was inflated by chimeric consensus sequences, with chimeras reaching as high as 47%. In CMV-specific effector cells, over 99% of molecules were held by clones above 20 RNA copies, whereas under 1% of molecules were held by such clones in naive cells. Highly expanded clone sizes could be underestimated if identical TCR molecules share a barcode. Naive libraries contained spiked-in Jurkat TCR RNA (approximately ten copies' worth), which is not part of the donor repertoire. Even against a background of 750,000 to 1,000,000 naive CD8 T cells, spiked-in Jurkat TCR RNA amounting to a single cell's worth was reported to be detectable. Modeling indicated approximately 2.7 TCR RNA copies recovered per cell, compared with 7.5 to 10 by digital PCR, which implies a capture efficiency of approximately 31%.

Sequencing was done on a sample of naive CD8+ T cells from blood, with Jurkat cell RNA spiked in. This specimen's cell subset or site label, interpreted: FACS-sorted CD8+CD4-CCR7+CD45RA+ naive T cells. The receptor was isolated from a human donor in good health. Some libraries in this study had Jurkat cell RNA spiked in. The chain is assembled from TRBV19 and TRBJ2-5; matching of 6 bases hints at TRBD2 as the D gene. The CDR3 here reads CASSPGGMETQYF. In nucleotide form, the sequence is TGTGCCAGTAGCCCTGGCGGGATGGAGACCCAGTACTTC.